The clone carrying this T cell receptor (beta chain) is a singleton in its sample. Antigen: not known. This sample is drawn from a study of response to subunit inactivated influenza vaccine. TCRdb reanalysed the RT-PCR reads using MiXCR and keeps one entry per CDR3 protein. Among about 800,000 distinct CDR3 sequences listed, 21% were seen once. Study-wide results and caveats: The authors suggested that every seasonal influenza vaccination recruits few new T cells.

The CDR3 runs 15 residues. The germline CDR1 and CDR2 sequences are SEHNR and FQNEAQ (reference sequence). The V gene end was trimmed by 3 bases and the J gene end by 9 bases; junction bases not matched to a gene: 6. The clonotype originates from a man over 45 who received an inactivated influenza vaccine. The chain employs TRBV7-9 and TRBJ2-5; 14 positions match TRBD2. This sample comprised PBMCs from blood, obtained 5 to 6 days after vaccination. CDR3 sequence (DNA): TGTGCCAGCAGCTTGACGACTAGCGGGAGGGTGGCCCAGTACTTC. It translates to CASSLTTSGRVAQYF.